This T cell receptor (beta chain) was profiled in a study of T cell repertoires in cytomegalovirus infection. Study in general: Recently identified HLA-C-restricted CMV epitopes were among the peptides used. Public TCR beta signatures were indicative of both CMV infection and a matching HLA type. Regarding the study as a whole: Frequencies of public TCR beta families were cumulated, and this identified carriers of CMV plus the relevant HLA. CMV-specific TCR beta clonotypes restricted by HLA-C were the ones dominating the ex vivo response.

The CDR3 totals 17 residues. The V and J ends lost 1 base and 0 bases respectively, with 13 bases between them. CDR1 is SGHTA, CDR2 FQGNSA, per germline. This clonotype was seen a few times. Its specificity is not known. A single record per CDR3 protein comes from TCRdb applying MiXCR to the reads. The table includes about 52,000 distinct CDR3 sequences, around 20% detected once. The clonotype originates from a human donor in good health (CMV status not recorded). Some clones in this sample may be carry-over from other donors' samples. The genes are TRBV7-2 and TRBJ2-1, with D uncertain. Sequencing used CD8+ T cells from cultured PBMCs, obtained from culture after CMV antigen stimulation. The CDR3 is CASSLGNRVSSYNEQFF. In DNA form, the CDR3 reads TGTGCCAGCAGCTTAGGCAACCGCGTAAGCTCCTACAATGAGCAGTTCTTC.